The source of this T cell receptor beta chain is a study of T cells after posttransplantation cyclophosphamide. Data came from immunoSEQ multiplex PCR; TCRdb stores just in-frame clones and leaves some out. The table lists some 14,000 clones, 84% of them singletons. This clone was counted only a few times. Sampled 1 year posttransplant, controls received myeloablative marrow transplants, methotrexate and a calcineurin inhibitor. The source was PBMCs, collected less than 400 days after allogeneic stem cell transplant with calcineurin inhibitor and methotrexate. The clonotype originates from a male patient younger than 35 who received an allogeneic stem cell transplant from a related donor, was CMV-positive, and had no GVHD. Certain T cells may be donor cells from the graft.

CDR3 bases: TGTGCCAGTAGAAGGGAGGTAGCGGGAGGTAGTGAGCAGTTCTTC. Its translation is CASRREVAGGSEQFF. J is TRBJ2-1 and V is TRBV19, with 10 bases fitting TRBD2. Germline lookup yields CDR1 LNHDA and CDR2 SQIVND (reference sequence). This CDR3 has 15 residues. Germline trimming cut 6 bases from V and 9 bases from J; bases unmatched to any gene: 11.